The rows below give T cell receptor beta chains drawn from one sample of a study of beta chain features in type 1 diabetes. The table came from immunoSEQ multiplex PCR; TCRdb's copy has only in-frame clones and leaves some out. This table holds roughly 730,000 clones, 13% found once. The sample was naive CD4+ T cells from blood. The receptor source for this set is a man between 18 and 35 years old with type 1 diabetes. The CDR3 runs from the conserved cysteine through the conserved F or W. D genes are given only for firm matches. Size tells how often a clone was seen (once, few, many) or the class of an expanded clone, and some rows leave it out.

clone size | J gene | V gene | D gene | CDR3 DNA | CDR3 protein
NA | TRBJ1-2 | TRBV25-1 | NA | TGTGCCAGCAGTGTGGGGAAAACTGGCTACACCTTC | CASSVGKTGYTF
NA | TRBJ1-3 | TRBV2 | TRBD1 | TGTGCCAGCAGCCCGGACAGGGCTGGAAACACCATATATTTT | CASSPDRAGNTIYF
few | TRBJ2-1 | TRBV4-1 | TRBD2 | TGCGCCAGCAGCCAAGGACTGACTAGCGGGGCAAGCGATGAGCAGTTCTTC | CASSQGLTSGASDEQFF
NA | TRBJ2-1 | TRBV4-1 | NA | TGCGCCAGCAGCCAAAGTCTCCCATCCTACAATGAGCAGTTCTTC | CASSQSLPSYNEQFF
NA | TRBJ1-5 | TRBV27 | TRBD1 | TGTGCCAGCGAAGGGACAGGGTTGAATCAGCCCCAGCATTTT | CASEGTGLNQPQHF
few | TRBJ2-5 | TRBV15 | NA | TGTGCCACCAGCAGACCCTACAGTGAACAAGAGACCCAGTACTTC | CATSRPYSEQETQYF
few | TRBJ2-3 | TRBV6-5 | TRBD2 | TGTGCCAGCAGTTACGTTGCGGGGGGGCGGGCAGATACGCAGTATTTT | CASSYVAGGRADTQYF
few | TRBJ1-6 | TRBV4-2 | NA | TGTGCCAGCAGCTTGGTTGGGGGAGGATACTCACCCCTCCACTTT | CASSLVGGGYSPLHF
NA | TRBJ2-7 | TRBV10-2 | NA | TGCGCCAGCCGGGACCGCCTCTACGAGCAGTACTTC | CASRDRLYEQYF
NA | TRBJ1-5 | TRBV10-3 | NA | TGTGCCATCAGTGGGCCAGCTAATCAGCCCCAGCATTTT | CAISGPANQPQHF
few | TRBJ1-6 | TRBV19 | NA | TGTGCCAGTAGTATACTGGGTTCACCCCTCCACTTT | CASSILGSPLHF
NA | TRBJ2-7 | TRBV6-5 | NA | TGTGCCAGCAGTTACTCGCACGAGCAGTACTTC | CASSYSHEQYF
NA | TRBJ1-5 | TRBV28 | NA | TGTGCCAGCAGTTGGGGGGGAAATCAGCCCCAGCATTTT | CASSWGGNQPQHF
few | TRBJ1-2 | TRBV6-6 | NA | TGTGCCAGCAGTCGCCCACCTCCGGGGGATTATGGCTACACCTTC | CASSRPPPGDYGYTF
NA | TRBJ1-5 | TRBV30 | NA | TGTGCCTGGAGTGTGGGAGAATATAGCAATCAGCCCCAGCATTTT | CAWSVGEYSNQPQHF
few | TRBJ2-3 | TRBV30 | TRBD2 | TGTGCCTGGGCAGCGGGGGACCAAGATACGCAGTATTTT | CAWAAGDQDTQYF
NA | TRBJ1-2 | TRBV25-1 | NA | TGTGCCAGCAGTGAATTGAGTCCTAACTATGGCTACACCTTC | CASSELSPNYGYTF
NA | TRBJ1-2 | TRBV29-1 | NA | TGCAGCGTTGTACTTTCTGGGGGCTTGGGCTACACCTTC | CSVVLSGGLGYTF
NA | TRBJ2-1 | TRBV27 | TRBD1 | TGTGCCAGCAGTTTCGGACGACAGGGGTCCTACAATGAGCAGTTCTTC | CASSFGRQGSYNEQFF
NA | TRBJ1-5 | TRBV28 | TRBD1 | TGTGCCAGCAGCCTACAGGGGCGTTCCAATCAGCCCCAGCATTTT | CASSLQGRSNQPQHF
NA | TRBJ2-7 | TRBV4-1 | TRBD1 | TGCGCCAGCAGCCTCGAGACAGGGGCCTACGAGCAGTACTTC | CASSLETGAYEQYF
NA | TRBJ2-1 | TRBV14 | NA | TGTGCCAGCAGCCAGGGGGAATCGTGGTACAATGAGCAGTTCTTC | CASSQGESWYNEQFF
NA | TRBJ2-5 | TRBV10-3 | NA | TGTGCCATCAGTGAGGCGGGGCCGCGGGAGACCCAGTACTTC | CAISEAGPRETQYF
NA | TRBJ2-6 | TRBV5-6 | NA | TGTGCCAGCAGTTGGGGCCAAGGGGACGGGGCCAACGTCCTGACTTTC | CASSWGQGDGANVLTF
NA | TRBJ2-5 | TRBV11-2 | NA | TGTGCCAGCAGCGTTGGGGTTAGGGAGACCCAGTACTTC | CASSVGVRETQYF
few | TRBJ1-1 | TRBV27 | NA | TGTGCCAGCAGCTCAACAGGGTGGGGTGAAGCTTTCTTT | CASSSTGWGEAFF
NA | TRBJ1-1 | TRBV5-1 | NA | TGCGCCAGCAGCTTTGACGGTCAGAACACTGAAGCTTTCTTT | CASSFDGQNTEAFF
NA | TRBJ1-1 | TRBV7-2 | TRBD1 | TGTGCCAGCAGCCTTACAGGGGACACTGAAGCTTTCTTT | CASSLTGDTEAFF
few | TRBJ2-7 | TRBV18 | TRBD1 | TGTGCCAGCTCACCAGGGACAGGGAGTGAGCAGTACTTC | CASSPGTGSEQYF
NA | TRBJ1-1 | TRBV30 | TRBD1 | TGTGCCTGGAGTTTCTTACCCGGGACAGGGAACACTGAAGCTTTCTTT | CAWSFLPGTGNTEAFF
NA | TRBJ1-3 | TRBV6-5 | NA | TGTGCCAGCAGTCAATCTGGAAACACCATATATTTT | CASSQSGNTIYF
few | TRBJ2-3 | TRBV6-5 | TRBD1 | TGTGCCAGCAGTTGGGACAGTAGAACAGATACGCAGTATTTT | CASSWDSRTDTQYF
few | TRBJ2-5 | TRBV2 | TRBD2 | TGTGCCAGCAGTGAGGGACTAGCGGGGCAAGAGACCCAGTACTTC | CASSEGLAGQETQYF
NA | TRBJ2-1 | TRBV2 | NA | TGTGCCAGCAGTGAGTGGACATCCAATGAGCAGTTCTTC | CASSEWTSNEQFF
NA | TRBJ2-2 | TRBV5-1 | NA | TGCGCCAGCAGGTTGGCAGCCGCGAACACCGGGGAGCTGTTTTTT | CASRLAAANTGELFF
NA | TRBJ1-2 | TRBV6-6 | TRBD1 | TGTGCCAGCAGTTATGGACAGGGGGCCCCCTTCGGCTACACCTTC | CASSYGQGAPFGYTF
few | TRBJ2-7 | TRBV29-1 | TRBD1 | TGCAGCACCCGGACAGGGGGGACCTACGAGCAGTACTTC | CSTRTGGTYEQYF
few | TRBJ1-1 | TRBV9 | NA | TGTGCCAGCAGCGGTTCGGGGGCGACTGAAGCTTTCTTT | CASSGSGATEAFF
NA | TRBJ1-1 | TRBV6-5 | NA | TGTGCCAGCAGTTACGTCCTCGCTGAAGCTTTCTTT | CASSYVLAEAFF
NA | TRBJ2-2 | TRBV7-9 | NA | TGTGCCAGCAGCTTAGGACAGATAGCCACCGGGGAGCTGTTTTTT | CASSLGQIATGELFF
few | TRBJ2-5 | TRBV30 | NA | TGTGCCTGGGATGGGACGGCGGGAGAGACCCAGTACTTC | CAWDGTAGETQYF
few | TRBJ1-6 | TRBV4-1 | NA | TGCGCCAGCAGCCAAGAGTGGGGACTGGATAATTCACCCCTCCACTTT | CASSQEWGLDNSPLHF
few | TRBJ2-3 | TRBV6-6 | NA | TGTGCCAGCAGTTATCCCACAGATACGCAGTATTTT | CASSYPTDTQYF
NA | TRBJ2-7 | TRBV6-6 | NA | TGTGCCAGCAGTTACCTGGGGCGCGAGCAGTACTTC | CASSYLGREQYF
NA | TRBJ2-2 | TRBV5-6 | NA | TGTGCCAGCAGAACGGCAGGGTCCGGGGAGCTGTTTTTT | CASRTAGSGELFF
NA | TRBJ2-7 | TRBV5-1 | TRBD2 | TGCGCCAGCAGCCCCGGGACTAGCGATTCCTACGAGCAGTACTTC | CASSPGTSDSYEQYF
few | TRBJ1-1 | TRBV5-1 | NA | TGCGCCAGCGGGGAACAGACAGGGAACACTGAAGCTTTCTTT | CASGEQTGNTEAFF
few | TRBJ2-1 | TRBV4-2 | NA | TGTGCCAGCAGCCCAAGGGGCGGGGACGGGCAGTTCTTC | CASSPRGGDGQFF
few | TRBJ2-3 | TRBV27 | NA | TGTGCCAGCAGGGGGGCCCAGGGCGGGGATACGCAGTATTTT | CASRGAQGGDTQYF
few | TRBJ1-4 | TRBV14 | NA | TGTGCCAGCAGCTCTCGGTTTGTAAAGGAAAAACTGTTTTTT | CASSSRFVKEKLFF
few | TRBJ1-1 | TRBV19 | TRBD1 | TGTGCCAGTAGTATGGGGGCGACAGGGGACACTGAAGCTTTCTTT | CASSMGATGDTEAFF
once | TRBJ1-2 | TRBV30 | TRBD1 | TGTGCCTGGAGCCTGGGACAGGGGGGTTTCTATGGCTACACCTTC | CAWSLGQGGFYGYTF
few | TRBJ2-3 | TRBV18 | NA | TGTGCCAGCTCATTAACGGACGGAGATACGCAGTATTTT | CASSLTDGDTQYF
NA | TRBJ1-5 | TRBV30 | TRBD1 | TGTGCCTGGGCTCGGGACAGTGGGGACATCAGCCCCCAGCATTTT | CAWARDSGDISPQHF